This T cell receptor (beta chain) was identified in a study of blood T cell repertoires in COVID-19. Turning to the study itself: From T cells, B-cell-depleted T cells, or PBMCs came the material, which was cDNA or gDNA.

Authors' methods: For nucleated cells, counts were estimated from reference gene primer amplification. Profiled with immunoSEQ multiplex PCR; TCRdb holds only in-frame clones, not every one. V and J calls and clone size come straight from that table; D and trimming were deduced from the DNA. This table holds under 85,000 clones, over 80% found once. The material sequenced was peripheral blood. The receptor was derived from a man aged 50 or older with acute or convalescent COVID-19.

The CDR3 sequence: CASSGTSGGAKRTYEQYF. The CDR3 nucleotides read TGTGCCAGCAGTGGGACTAGCGGGGGAGCCAAACGGACCTACGAGCAGTACTTC. This sequence joins TRBV6-1 and TRBJ2-7, with TRBD2 matching 13 bases. V shed 4 bases, J shed 2 bases, and the junction held 11 bases outside the gene matches. The germline V gene encodes CDR1 MNHNS and CDR2 SASEGT. CDR3 length equals 18 residues.